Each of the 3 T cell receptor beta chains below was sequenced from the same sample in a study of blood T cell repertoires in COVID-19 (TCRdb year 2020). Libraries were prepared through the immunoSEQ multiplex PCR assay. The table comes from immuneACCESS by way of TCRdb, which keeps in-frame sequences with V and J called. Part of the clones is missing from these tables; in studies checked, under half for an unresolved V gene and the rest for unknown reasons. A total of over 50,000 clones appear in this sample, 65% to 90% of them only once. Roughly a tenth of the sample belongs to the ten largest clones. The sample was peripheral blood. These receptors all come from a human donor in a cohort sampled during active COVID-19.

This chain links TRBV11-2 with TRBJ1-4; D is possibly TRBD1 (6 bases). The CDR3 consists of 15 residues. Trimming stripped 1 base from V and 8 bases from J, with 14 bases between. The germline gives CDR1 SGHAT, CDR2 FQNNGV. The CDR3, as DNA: TGTGCCAGCAGCTTAGCGCCCAGGGGAAGGGAAAAACTGTTTTTT. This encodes CASSLAPRGREKLFF. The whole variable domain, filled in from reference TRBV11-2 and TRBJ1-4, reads EAGVAQSPRYKIIEKRQSVAFWCNPISGHATLYWYQQILGQGPKLLIQFQNNGVVDDSQLPKDRFSAERLKGVDSTLKIQPAKLEDSAVYLCASSLAPRGREKLFFGSGTQLSVL.

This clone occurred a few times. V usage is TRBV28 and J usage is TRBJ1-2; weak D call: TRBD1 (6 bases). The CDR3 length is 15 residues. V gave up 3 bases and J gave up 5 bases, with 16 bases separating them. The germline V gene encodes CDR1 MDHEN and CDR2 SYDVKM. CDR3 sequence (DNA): TGTGCCAGCAGTTTTTGGGCAGGAAGGGGGTATGGCTACACCTTC. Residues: CASSFWAGRGYGYTF.

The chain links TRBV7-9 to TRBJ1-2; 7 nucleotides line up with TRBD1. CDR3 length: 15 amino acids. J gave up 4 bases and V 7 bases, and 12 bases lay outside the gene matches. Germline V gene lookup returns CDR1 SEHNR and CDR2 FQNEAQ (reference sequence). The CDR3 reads CASIQQGTPGYGYTF. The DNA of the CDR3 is TGTGCCAGCATCCAACAGGGGACTCCTGGCTATGGCTACACCTTC. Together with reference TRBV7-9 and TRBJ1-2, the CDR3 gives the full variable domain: DTGVSQNPRHKITKRGQNVTFRCDPISEHNRLYWYRQTLGQGPEFLTYFQNEAQLEKSRLLSDRFSAERPKGSFSTLEIQRTEQGDSAMYLCASIQQGTPGYGYTFGSGTRLTVV.